The 16 T cell receptor beta chains listed next were all sequenced from one sample in a study of cytomegalovirus exposure and HLA in healthy donors. Vbeta (60) and Jbeta (13) primers were used in the PCR. Sequencing used immunoSEQ multiplex PCR; TCRdb keeps in-frame clones, though not all of them. The data contain approximately 91,000 clones, 60% to 80% of them singletons. Source material: PBMCs. All receptors come from a female donor in good health and CMV-seronegative.

The chain joins TRBV18 to TRBJ1-1; TRBD1 matches at 8 bases. CDR3 size: 15 residues. The V and J ends lost 3 bases and 5 bases, in that order; junction bases with no gene match: 8. Per germline, CDR1 KGHSH and CDR2 LQKENI. The CDR3, as DNA: TGTGCCAGCTCACCCAGGGGGCAGGGTCTTACTGAAGCTTTCTTT. It specifies CASSPRGQGLTEAFF.

This clone was counted between two and nine times. The chain recombines TRBV7-6 with TRBJ1-1; possible D gene TRBD1, 5 bases. The ends were cut back, 5 bases at V and 6 bases at J, with 16 bases in the middle. Germline CDR1 reads SGHVS; CDR2 reads FNYEAQ. The CDR3 runs 14 residues. The CDR3 here is CASSRSGQVAEAFF. The DNA for the CDR3 is TGTGCCAGCAGCCGATCAGGGCAAGTAGCTGAAGCTTTCTTT.

The chain couples TRBV5-1 to TRBJ2-7; weak D call: TRBD2 (5 bases). The CDR3 is 15 amino acids. Germline CDR1 and CDR2: SGHRS and YFSETQ. The germline V and J ends were trimmed by 0 bases and 3 bases, with 13 bases remaining between them. The CDR3 DNA is TGCGCCAGCAGCTTGGAAGGTAGCGAACTCTACGAGCAGTACTTC. This translates into CASSLEGSELYEQYF.

This sequence joins TRBV7-9 and TRBJ2-7; D is perhaps TRBD2 (5 bases). The CDR3 spans 13 residues. The ends were cut back, 5 bases at V and 2 bases at J, with 10 bases in the middle. Germline V lookup: CDR1 SEHNR, CDR2 FQNEAQ (reference sequence). The CDR3 reads CASSGGVTYEQYF. CDR3 sequence (DNA): TGTGCCAGCAGCGGAGGAGTTACCTACGAGCAGTACTTC.

V and J are TRBV7-9 and TRBJ2-1, with a possible D match to TRBD1 (5 bases). Germline loops: CDR1 SEHNR, CDR2 FQNEAQ (reference sequence). Trimming took 5 bases from V and 0 from J, leaving 17 bases between them. The CDR3 runs 17 residues. This CDR3 is CASSPAGAGPSYNEQFF. The CDR3 DNA reads TGTGCCAGCAGCCCCGCTGGGGCAGGGCCCTCCTACAATGAGCAGTTCTTC.

The chain is built from TRBV19 and TRBJ1-1, with TRBD1 identical over 8 bases. The ends lost 7 bases at V and 1 base at J; junction bases unmatched: 5. Germline V gene sequence: CDR1 LNHDA, CDR2 SQIVND (reference sequence). CDR3 length: 14 residues. The CDR3: CASTGTGENTEAFF. The CDR3 DNA sequence: TGTGCCAGTACCGGGACAGGCGAGAACACTGAAGCTTTCTTT.

The J gene is TRBJ2-2, the V gene TRBV5-4, with D possibly being TRBD2 (5 bases). Germline V gene data show CDR1 as SGHNT and CDR2 as YYREEE (reference sequence). V dropped 0 bases and J dropped 5 bases, with 11 bases sitting between them. The CDR3 totals 15 residues. The CDR3 DNA reads as TGTGCCAGCAGCTTGGCAGGACTGGGGACCGGGGAGCTGTTTTTT. Translation: CASSLAGLGTGELFF.

The chain is built from TRBV5-4 and TRBJ2-1; 8 positions match TRBD2. The germline CDR1 and CDR2 sequences are SGHNT and YYREEE (reference sequence). The V and J ends lost 6 bases and 9 bases, in that order; junction bases with no gene match: 14. The CDR3 runs to 15 residues. The CDR3 DNA follows: TGTGCCAGCATCGTCAGCGGGAGAGGCCCCAGTGAGCAGTTCTTC. Translated: CASIVSGRGPSEQFF.

The chain uses TRBV9 and TRBJ1-6; unclear D gene. The V and J ends lost 4 bases and 7 bases respectively, with 9 bases between them. In germline, CDR1 is SGDLS, CDR2 YYNGEE. This CDR3 has 13 amino acids. CDR3 DNA sequence: TGTGCCAGCAGCCTGGAGGCCAATTCACCCCTCCACTTT. As protein: CASSLEANSPLHF.

This chain connects TRBV29-1 to TRBJ1-3; D remains unclear. Trimming cost V 4 bases and J 0 bases, with 10 bases left between them. Germline V gene data show CDR1 as SQVTM and CDR2 as ANQGSEA. The CDR3 runs 14 residues. The CDR3 DNA sequence: TGCAGCGTTGGTCTACAGAGCTCTGGAAACACCATATATTTT. This codes for CSVGLQSSGNTIYF. The entire variable domain, with the rest obtained from reference TRBV29-1 and TRBJ1-3, is as follows: SAVISQKPSRDICQRGTSLTIQCQVDSQVTMMFWYRQQPGQSLTLIATANQGSEATYESGFVIDKFPISRPNLTFSTLTVSNMSPEDSSIYLCSVGLQSSGNTIYFGEGSWLTVV.

This chain uses TRBV7-2 with TRBJ1-5, with TRBD1 matching 7 bases. The germline V gene has CDR1 SGHTA and CDR2 FQGNSA. This CDR3 contains 14 residues. V shed 5 bases, J shed 3 bases, and the junction held 4 bases outside the gene matches. The CDR3 DNA reads TGTGCCAGCAGCGACAGGGTATCCAATCAGCCCCAGCATTTT. Protein sequence: CASSDRVSNQPQHF.

V and J are TRBV19 and TRBJ2-1, with 9 bases lining up with TRBD2. Per germline, CDR1 LNHDA and CDR2 SQIVND (reference sequence). This CDR3 comprises 15 residues. The V and J ends lost 7 bases and 4 bases, in that order; junction bases with no gene match: 8. CDR3 loop: CASISGTSSYNEQFF. CDR3 DNA sequence: TGTGCCAGTATCTCCGGGACTAGCAGTTACAATGAGCAGTTCTTC.

V gene TRBV9 combines with J gene TRBJ2-7; 9 bases align to TRBD1. J gave up 0 bases and V 4 bases, and 5 bases lay outside the gene matches. CDR3 size: 15 residues. Germline loops: CDR1 SGDLS, CDR2 YYNGEE. In DNA form, the CDR3 reads TGTGCCAGCAGCCGTCGACAGGGGGTCTCCTACGAGCAGTACTTC. It encodes CASSRRQGVSYEQYF.

The chain couples TRBV27 to TRBJ1-1; D is undetermined. This CDR3 spans 12 amino acids. Germline-derived CDR1 and CDR2 are MNHEY and SMNVEV (reference sequence). Trimming cost V 6 bases and J 2 bases, with 7 bases left between them. CDR3 sequence: CASRAANTEAFF. The DNA for the CDR3 is TGTGCCAGCAGAGCTGCTAACACTGAAGCTTTCTTT.

This clone was picked up one time. The chain recombines TRBV29-1 with TRBJ2-1; 10 bases are a match to TRBD2. CDR3 length equals 17 residues. V dropped 3 bases and J dropped 4; count of bases not matched to a gene: 12. The V gene's germline CDR1 is SQVTM and CDR2 ANQGSEA. The CDR3 is CSVDPAGGPFLYNEQFF. As DNA, the CDR3 is TGCAGCGTTGATCCAGCGGGAGGGCCGTTTTTATACAATGAGCAGTTCTTC.

This clone occurred a few times. The chain is built from TRBV7-2 and TRBJ1-1; TRBD1 aligns across 7 bases. The CDR3 runs to 13 residues. V lost 1 base, J lost 11 bases, and 7 bases stayed unmatched. Germline V lookup: CDR1 SGHTA, CDR2 FQGNSA. The CDR3 spells CASSLVSGGLAFF. The CDR3 DNA reads as TGTGCCAGCAGCTTAGTTTCAGGGGGGTTGGCTTTCTTT.